The clone carrying this T cell receptor beta chain was detected many times. The data belong to a study of T cells in Graves' hyperthyroidism and ophthalmopathy. V was pared by 10 bases and J by 6 bases, with 23 bases between. This CDR3 spans 15 amino acids. Germline values: CDR1 MNHEY, CDR2 SMNVEV (reference sequence). TCR beta CDR3 regions were amplified from RNA. HTBI primers drove first-round RT-PCR of the TCR CDR3. TCRdb analysed the multiplex PCR reads with MiXCR anew, one entry per CDR3 protein. The table lists around 600,000 distinct CDR3 sequences, more than 15% of them singletons. Sequencing input: blood. This TCR came from a woman aged 40 to 50 with Graves' ophthalmopathy. The chain employs TRBV27 and TRBJ2-3; possibly TRBD2 for D (7 bases). The CDR3 loop is CATRRGGRMVDTQYF. In DNA, the CDR3 is TGTGCCACCCGTAGGGGGGGCCGTATGGTGGATACGCAGTATTTT.